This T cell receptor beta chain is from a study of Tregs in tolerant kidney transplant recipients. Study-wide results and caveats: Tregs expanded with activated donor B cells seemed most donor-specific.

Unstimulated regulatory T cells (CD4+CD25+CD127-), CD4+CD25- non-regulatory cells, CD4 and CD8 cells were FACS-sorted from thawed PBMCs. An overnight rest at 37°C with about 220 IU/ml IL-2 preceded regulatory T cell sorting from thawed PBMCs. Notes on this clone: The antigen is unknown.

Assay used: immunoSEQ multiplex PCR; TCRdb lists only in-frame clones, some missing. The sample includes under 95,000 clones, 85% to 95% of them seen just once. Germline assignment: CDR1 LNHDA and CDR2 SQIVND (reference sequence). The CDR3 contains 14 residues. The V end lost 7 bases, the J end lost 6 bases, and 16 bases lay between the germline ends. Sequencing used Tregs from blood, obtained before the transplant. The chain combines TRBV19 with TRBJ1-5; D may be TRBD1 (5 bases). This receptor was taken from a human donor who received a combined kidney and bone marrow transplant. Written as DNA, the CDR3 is TGTGCCAGTATGGGGTCGAGGGGTGGTCAGCCCCAGCATTTT. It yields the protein CASMGSRGGQPQHF. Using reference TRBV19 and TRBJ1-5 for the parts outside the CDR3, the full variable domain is DGGITQSPKYLFRKEGQNVTLSCEQNLNHDAMYWYRQDPGQGLRLIYYSQIVNDFQKGDIAEGYSVSREKKESFPLTVTSAQKNPTAFYLCASMGSRGGQPQHFGDGTRLSIL.